The text below deals with one TCR beta chain. Collection occurred without any documented infections or immune events in donors. The V and J ends lost 7 bases and 6 bases respectively, with 15 bases between them. CDR3 length: 13 amino acids. Per the germline V gene, CDR1 is SGHVS and CDR2 is FQNEAQ. The data were taken from a study of identifying expanded T cells in peripheral blood. Only in-frame clones appear in the TCRdb table, and some are missing; sequencing was by immunoSEQ multiplex PCR. The sample holds some 100,000 clones; roughly 89% are singletons and the top ten take roughly 15%. The V gene is TRBV7-8, the J gene TRBJ1-1; TRBD1 might be the D (5 bases). The sample comprised blood. The receptor was derived from a person aged 18 to 70 in good health. The CDR3 coding sequence is TGTGCCAGCACCACTGGGACGACCCCTGAAGCTTTCTTT. It translates to CASTTGTTPEAFF.